The rows below give T cell receptor beta chains drawn from one sample of a study of cytomegalovirus exposure and HLA in healthy donors. Generated by immunoSEQ multiplex PCR, the TCRdb table keeps only in-frame clones and is missing some. The table lists roughly 200,000 clones, over 80% of them singletons. Sequences were obtained from PBMCs. These receptors all stem from a man in his fifties in good health and CMV-seronegative. Each CDR3 is given with its conserved first and last residue. The D gene is left open where the match is weak. Where a row states a size, it is once, few, many or the class of an expanded clone; other rows omit it.

D	V	size	J	DNA	CDR3
.	TRBV9	.	TRBJ2-2	TGTGCCAGCAGCGTAGGAAGCGTCCCCGGGGAGCTGTTTTTT	CASSVGSVPGELFF
.	TRBV7-6	.	TRBJ2-4	TGTGCCAGCAGCTTAGTAGATGGCAGGGCAAACCAAAACATTCAGTACTTC	CASSLVDGRANQNIQYF
.	TRBV19	.	TRBJ2-1	TGTGCCAGTAGTATTGGGGGACTCCAGAATGAGCAGTTCTTC	CASSIGGLQNEQFF
TRBD1	TRBV7-7	.	TRBJ2-2	TGTGCTAGCAGTCGTACTTTTGGGGACAGGGGCCCCGGGGAGCTGTTTTTT	CASSRTFGDRGPGELFF
.	TRBV6-5	few	TRBJ1-4	TGTGCCAGCAGTGGAGATTATGAAAAACTGTTTTTT	CASSGDYEKLFF
.	TRBV4-1	.	TRBJ1-4	TGCGCCAGCAGCCGCCGGGTAACTAATGAAAAACTGTTTTTT	CASSRRVTNEKLFF
TRBD2	TRBV4-1	.	TRBJ2-3	TGCGCCAGCAGCCCCCCGGGGGCGGGGGGGAGCACAGATACGCAGTATTTT	CASSPPGAGGSTDTQYF
.	TRBV7-2	.	TRBJ1-1	TGTGCCAGCACCAAATGGGGGGGAAACACTGAAGCTTTCTTT	CASTKWGGNTEAFF
.	TRBV6-6	few	TRBJ1-5	TGTGCCAGCAGTTACTTGGAAGAGCGTCAGCCCCAGCATTTT	CASSYLEERQPQHF
.	TRBV27	.	TRBJ2-5	TGTGCCAGCAGGAGGGCACACAGCAATTGGATGGAGACCCAGTACTTC	CASRRAHSNWMETQYF
.	TRBV10-3	.	TRBJ2-7	TGTGCCATCAGCTCAACAGGGAACGAGCAGTACTTC	CAISSTGNEQYF
TRBD1	TRBV7-3	.	TRBJ2-3	TGTGCCAGCAGCACCGTAGGGGGCGGCACAGATACGCAGTATTTT	CASSTVGGGTDTQYF
.	TRBV18	once	TRBJ1-1	TGTGCCAGCTCTCCACCGAATACAGGGAGCACTGAAGCTTTCTTT	CASSPPNTGSTEAFF
TRBD1	TRBV18	.	TRBJ1-1	TGTGCCAGCTCACCGGGGACAGTTATAAAGGACACTGAAGCTTTCTTT	CASSPGTVIKDTEAFF
TRBD2	TRBV5-1	once	TRBJ2-3	TGCGCCAGCAGCTTGCGGACGGGAGGCGTCACAGATACGCAGTATTTT	CASSLRTGGVTDTQYF
TRBD1	TRBV28	.	TRBJ1-2	TGTGCCAGCAGCCCGGGACAGGGGGCGCGTGTCTATGGCTACACCTTC	CASSPGQGARVYGYTF
.	TRBV7-9	.	TRBJ2-3	TGTGCCAGCAGCTTAAAGGGAGTCAGCACAGATACGCAGTATTTT	CASSLKGVSTDTQYF
.	TRBV2	.	TRBJ2-7	TGTGCCAGCAGTGACAGGGCAGGGCAGTACTTC	CASSDRAGQYF
.	TRBV5-1	.	TRBJ1-2	TGCGCCAGCAGCTTCAGGGTGGGCTATGGCTACACCTTC	CASSFRVGYGYTF
.	TRBV6-5	.	TRBJ1-1	TGTGCCAGCAAGGGAGTAGAAACTGAAGCTTTCTTT	CASKGVETEAFF
TRBD1	TRBV7-9	few	TRBJ1-2	TGTGCCACCCGAGAGGGACAGGGGGTTCCTAACTATGGCTACACCTTC	CATREGQGVPNYGYTF
.	TRBV19	.	TRBJ1-2	TGTGCCAGTAGGGCAGGGGAAGAGGCTGGCTACACCTTC	CASRAGEEAGYTF
.	TRBV4-3	few	TRBJ1-5	TGCGCCAGCAGCCAAGATGGTGGGCAGCAGCCCCAGCATTTT	CASSQDGGQQPQHF
.	TRBV7-9	.	TRBJ2-7	TGTTCCAGCAGCCCTGGACAGACCTACGAGCAGTACTTC	CSSSPGQTYEQYF
.	TRBV27	.	TRBJ2-1	TGTGCCAGCACCTGGGGAGGGGGGAAATACAATGAGCAGTTCTTC	CASTWGGGKYNEQFF
.	TRBV19	.	TRBJ1-3	TGTGCCAGTAGGGCTCACGGGGGGACTGGAAACACCATATATTTT	CASRAHGGTGNTIYF
.	TRBV6-4	.	TRBJ2-7	TGTGCCAGCAGTCCTTTTTACGAGCAGTACTTC	CASSPFYEQYF
.	TRBV27	.	TRBJ2-1	TGTGCCACCAAGAAGACAACAAATTACAATGAGCAGTTCTTC	CATKKTTNYNEQFF
TRBD1	TRBV6-4	.	TRBJ2-7	TGTGCCAGTACCCAGGGGGTGTGGTCCTCCTACGAGCAGTACTTC	CASTQGVWSSYEQYF
TRBD1	TRBV2	.	TRBJ2-1	TGTGCCAGTACTATCGACCGGGACAGTAACAATGAGCAGTTCTTC	CASTIDRDSNNEQFF
TRBD1	TRBV5-4	.	TRBJ1-2	TGTGCCAGCAGCCGACAGGGGGTTACCTATGGCTACACCTTC	CASSRQGVTYGYTF
.	TRBV10-3	few	TRBJ1-2	TGTGCCATCAGGGCAAGTTCTCACCGAAACTATGGCTACACCTTC	CAIRASSHRNYGYTF
.	TRBV5-1	.	TRBJ2-2	TGCGCCAGCAGCTTACAGAACACCGGGGAGCTGTTTTTT	CASSLQNTGELFF
.	TRBV7-2	once	TRBJ1-2	TGTGCCAGCACTCTGGAGGTCGGAAGAAGGGCGGAGGGCTACACCTTC	CASTLEVGRRAEGYTF
.	TRBV7-7	.	TRBJ1-4	TGTGCTAGCAGCCTTAGAGGTGGAGTTAATGAAAAACTGTTTTTT	CASSLRGGVNEKLFF
.	TRBV27	.	TRBJ1-1	TGTGCCAGCAGTTCAATTCGGGGGAGGGCTGAAGCTTTCTTT	CASSSIRGRAEAFF
TRBD1	TRBV9	once	TRBJ2-7	TGTGCCAGCAGCCCTAGACAGGGGGTGGGCCACGAGCAGTACTTC	CASSPRQGVGHEQYF
TRBD1	TRBV29-1	.	TRBJ1-3	TGCAGCGCCCTAGGACAGGGGGCTGGAAACACCATATATTTT	CSALGQGAGNTIYF
.	TRBV28	.	TRBJ1-2	TGTGCCAGCAGCATCCATAGTAGCACTAACTATGGCTACACCTTC	CASSIHSSTNYGYTF